The 11 T cell receptor beta chains listed next were all sequenced from one sample in a study of regulatory T cells in long-lasting Graves disease (dated by TCRdb to the early 2020s). Libraries were constructed by multiplex PCR. Sequenced using an Illumina HiSeq 4000. TCR beta libraries were built with iRepertoire HTBI primers and Arm-PCR amplification of CDR3 regions. The public sequencing data were trimmed at Q25 with fastp and processed into clonotypes with MiXCR by TCRdb, which kept only in-frame beta chains. Rows with one shared CDR3 protein collapse into an entry with the most common genes and DNA. Counted in this sample were 500,000 to 700,000 distinct CDR3 sequences; 15% to 20% of them appeared once. 18% of the sample belongs to the ten largest clones. The sample's time point label, decoded: newly diagnosed GD, antithyroid drugs for less than 3 months. For both TCR sequencing and RNA sequencing, RNA was extracted from PBMCs in TRIzol.

These records were also assigned to another study, of T cells in Graves' hyperthyroidism and ophthalmopathy.

Material: peripheral blood mononuclear cells (PBMCs), obtained at new diagnosis, from a patient treated with antithyroid drugs. The receptors derive from a woman in her 30s with Graves disease. Donor details come from another sample of the same person, matched by shared clones.

To note about this clonotype: A much larger clone is a single base away; this may be a read error. The V and J genes are TRBV28 and TRBJ2-1, with D maybe TRBD1 (6 bases). The CDR3 consists of 13 residues. Germline V gene data show CDR1 as MDHEN and CDR2 as SYDVKM. The CDR3 is CASSLLGASEQSF. Here the CDR3 DNA reads TGTGCCAGCAGTTTACTGGGGGCCAGTGAGCAGTCCTTC.

The sample holds many counts of this clonotype. The chain carries TRBV6-1 and TRBJ2-7; 9 positions agree with TRBD1. The CDR3 has 15 amino acids. Germline V CDR1 and CDR2: MNHNS, SASEGT. The V gene end was trimmed by 5 bases and the J gene end by 2 bases; junction bases not matched to a gene: 7. The CDR3 region is CASSPGGTGTYEQYF. DNA of the CDR3: TGTGCCAGCAGTCCCGGGGGGACAGGGACCTACGAGCAGTACTTC.

Ten or more counts support this clonotype. CDR3 DNA sequence: TGTGCCAGTAGTATTTCCTGGCAGTCGAACACTGAAGCTTTCTTT. This gives the protein CASSISWQSNTEAFF. The chain joins TRBV19 to TRBJ1-1; D is ambiguous. Germline CDR1 and CDR2: LNHDA and SQIVND (reference sequence). The V and J ends lost 3 bases and 1 base respectively, with 12 bases between them. The CDR3 sequence is 15 residues long. Combining the CDR3 with reference TRBV19 and TRBJ1-1 gives the whole variable domain DGGITQSPKYLFRKEGQNVTLSCEQNLNHDAMYWYRQDPGQGLRLIYYSQIVNDFQKGDIAEGYSVSREKKESFPLTVTSAQKNPTAFYLCASSISWQSNTEAFFGQGTRLTVV.

This clonotype has a handful of counts. The chain employs TRBV29-1 and TRBJ1-2; 8 bases align to TRBD1. With V trimmed by 7 bases and J by 1 base, 14 bases remained unmatched. Germline CDR1 SQVTM, CDR2 ANQGSEA. CDR3 length equals 16 residues. CDR3 residues: CSATRQGTTLNYGYTF. The CDR3 DNA follows: TGCAGCGCTACACGACAGGGGACAACTCTTAACTATGGCTACACCTTC.

This clonotype was observed many times. The chain couples TRBV6-1 to TRBJ1-3; D gene ambiguous. V lost 9 bases and J 3 bases, leaving 6 bases between the germline ends. The germline CDR1 and CDR2 sequences are MNHNS and SASEGT. The CDR3 is 11 amino acids. CDR3 residues: CASGVGNTIYF. CDR3 nucleotides: TGTGCCAGTGGGGTTGGAAACACCATATATTTT.

This clonotype was picked up many times. The chain uses TRBV5-1 and TRBJ1-1, with D possibly matching TRBD1 (5 bases). Per germline, CDR1 SGHRS and CDR2 YFSETQ. Deletions cut 1 base from V and 0 bases from J, with 10 bases between. The CDR3 extends over 15 amino acids. CDR3 DNA sequence: TGCGCCAGCAGCTTGTCTCAGGGCATGAACACTGAAGCTTTCTTT. Protein: CASSLSQGMNTEAFF.

This clonotype was found many times. The V and J genes are TRBV10-3 and TRBJ1-1; D is unclear. The ends were cut back, 8 bases at V and 4 bases at J, with 17 bases in the middle. The length of the CDR3 is 14 residues. Germline V gene lookup returns CDR1 ENHRY and CDR2 SYGVKD. CDR3 DNA: TGTGCCATCTCCCAAGCAAGGGTTGGCACTGAAGCTTTCTTT. Its translation is CAISQARVGTEAFF.

This clonotype was counted a few times. This CDR3 reads CASSIDRPGSGANVLTF. The CDR3 DNA follows: TGTGCCAGTAGTATAGATAGGCCCGGTTCCGGGGCCAACGTCCTGACTTTC. The chain uses TRBV19 and TRBJ2-6; D is ambiguous. V lost 0 bases and J lost 4, with 13 bases in between. The germline V gene has CDR1 LNHDA and CDR2 SQIVND (reference sequence). The CDR3 spans 17 residues.

This clonotype has just a few counts. The genes are TRBV13 and TRBJ2-7, with a possible D match to TRBD1 (5 bases). Germline loops: CDR1 PRHDT, CDR2 FYEKMQ (reference sequence). The CDR3 loop spans 15 amino acids. V was shortened by 5 bases and J by 4 bases, with 18 bases between the two germline ends. CDR3 bases: TGTGCCAGCAGCATCCCCGGCGAGACAGTTTACGAGCAGTACTTC. Amino acids: CASSIPGETVYEQYF.

This clonotype occurred a few times. The chain links TRBV24-1 to TRBJ2-7; D is ambiguous. The CDR3 has 15 amino acids. Germline CDR1 KGHDR, CDR2 SFDVKD. Trimming took off 4 bases at V and 0 bases at J, with 12 bases between the two ends. CDR3 coding DNA: TGTGCCACCAGTGAAGATGCGCGGAGCTCCTACGAGCAGTACTTC. Encoded protein: CATSEDARSSYEQYF.

This clonotype has just a few counts. The chain recombines TRBV30 with TRBJ1-1; D gene unclear. V was pared by 1 base and J by 4 bases, with 7 bases between. There are 12 residues in the CDR3. Germline lookup yields CDR1 GTSNPN and CDR2 SVGIG (reference sequence). CDR3: CAWSDISTEAFF. The CDR3 nucleotides are TGTGCCTGGAGTGATATCAGCACTGAAGCTTTCTTT.